The 24 T cell receptor beta chains below were found in one sample sequenced in a study of cytomegalovirus exposure and HLA in healthy donors. Sequencing was performed with immunoSEQ multiplex PCR; in TCRdb, only in-frame clones are kept and a portion is missing. The sample consists of 300,000 to 400,000 clones, roughly 87% of them appearing once. Sequenced material: PBMCs. All receptors come from a man younger than 40 in good health and CMV-seronegative.

The rearrangement uses TRBV4-3 and TRBJ2-1; possibly TRBD2 for D (6 bases). The germline V gene encodes CDR1 LGHNA and CDR2 YSLEER. Trimming removed 4 bases at V and 2 bases at J, with 18 bases between. CDR3 length equals 17 residues. CDR3 residues: CASSREGGGTPYNEQFF. The CDR3 DNA follows: TGCGCCAGCAGCCGTGAGGGCGGAGGGACTCCCTACAATGAGCAGTTCTTC.

This clone appeared a single time. The rearrangement links TRBV4-1 to TRBJ2-4; 9 bases line up with TRBD1. This CDR3 has 15 residues. V lost 6 bases, J lost 6 bases, and 9 bases stayed unmatched. The germline gives CDR1 MGHRA, CDR2 YSYEKL. Here the CDR3 DNA reads TGCGCCAGCAGTCCCTTCACAGGGGGCGGAAACATTCAGTACTTC. It translates to CASSPFTGGGNIQYF.

This clone was found a few times. The chain couples TRBV18 to TRBJ2-7; the match to TRBD1 covers 9 bases. The junction had 5 bases not matched to a gene; V was cut back by 3 bases and J by 2 bases. The CDR3 is 15 residues long. CDR1 and CDR2 (germline): KGHSH, LQKENI. The CDR3 is CASSPWGQGAYEQYF. CDR3 DNA sequence: TGTGCCAGCTCACCGTGGGGACAGGGCGCCTACGAGCAGTACTTC.

The chain couples TRBV5-5 to TRBJ1-1; 7 bases align to TRBD1. This CDR3 has 14 residues. Looked up from germline, CDR1 is SGHKS and CDR2 is YYEKEE (reference sequence). J gave up 5 bases and V 1 base, and 5 bases lay outside the gene matches. In DNA form, the CDR3 reads TGTGCCAGCAGCTTGACAGGGGCTTGGACTGAAGCTTTCTTT. This encodes CASSLTGAWTEAFF.

The V gene is TRBV7-2, the J gene TRBJ2-7; 9 nucleotides match TRBD1. V trimming: 4 bases; J trimming: 3 bases; junction bases outside the gene matches: 7. Germline CDR1 is SGHTA and CDR2 is FQGNSA. The CDR3 is 15 amino acids. The CDR3 here is CASSYPDRGGYEQYF. The CDR3 nucleotides are TGTGCCAGCAGCTACCCTGACAGGGGGGGCTACGAGCAGTACTTC.

This clone was seen more than once but under ten times. CDR3 sequence reads: CASSLEGGLSYEQYF. CDR3 nucleotides: TGTGCCAGCAGCTTAGAGGGTGGACTATCCTACGAGCAGTACTTC. The genes are TRBV11-2 and TRBJ2-7; maybe TRBD2 (6 bases). V lost 0 bases to trimming and J lost 1 base, with 10 bases between them. This CDR3 has 15 amino acids. CDR1 is SGHAT and CDR2 is FQNNGV in the germline V gene.

The rearrangement uses TRBV6-1 and TRBJ1-1; D uncertain. The germline V gene has CDR1 MNHNS and CDR2 SASEGT. Deletions cut 1 base from V and 0 bases from J, with 6 bases between. The CDR3 runs 14 residues. The CDR3 DNA sequence: TGTGCCAGCAGTGAAGACAGAATGAACACTGAAGCTTTCTTT. Protein sequence: CASSEDRMNTEAFF.

This sequence joins TRBV18 and TRBJ2-7; D unclear. There are 12 residues in the CDR3. Looked up from germline, CDR1 is KGHSH and CDR2 is LQKENI. V lost 4 bases and J lost 7, with 11 bases in between. The CDR3 bases are TGTGCCAGCTCACATACCAGTCTTGAGCAGTACTTC. As protein: CASSHTSLEQYF.

The chain joins TRBV13 to TRBJ2-3, with 14 bases fitting TRBD2. V was clipped by 7 bases and J by 14 bases; unmatched bases: 11. This CDR3 has 14 amino acids. CDR1 is PRHDT and CDR2 is FYEKMQ in the germline V gene (reference sequence). The CDR3 DNA reads as TGTGCCAGCACCATGGGACTAGCGGGAGATGTACGGTATTTT. Translation gives CASTMGLAGDVRYF.

This rearrangement joins TRBV9 to TRBJ2-7; 7 nucleotides align to TRBD2. Germline V gene lookup returns CDR1 SGDLS and CDR2 YYNGEE. The CDR3 length is 15 residues. Trimming removed 2 bases from V and 0 bases from J; junction bases left unmatched: 5. CDR3 amino acids: CASSVTGGSSYEQYF. In nucleotides, the CDR3 is TGTGCCAGCAGCGTTACGGGGGGTAGCTCCTACGAGCAGTACTTC.

CDR3 residues: CASSYLSGSTDTQYF. CDR3 DNA sequence: TGTGCCAGCAGCTACCTGTCGGGGTCGACAGATACGCAGTATTTT. This chain uses TRBV7-8 with TRBJ2-3, with D tentatively TRBD2 (5 bases). Trimming shortened V by 4 bases and J by 3 bases, and 14 bases separated the two germline ends. CDR3 length: 15 amino acids. Germline values: CDR1 SGHVS, CDR2 FQNEAQ.

A few counts support this clone. The rearrangement joins TRBV4-2 to TRBJ2-7, with D possibly matching TRBD1 (6 bases). The V gene's germline CDR1 is LGHNA and CDR2 YNFKEQ. The V and J ends lost 9 bases and 2 bases respectively, with 14 bases between them. This CDR3 has 13 amino acids. CDR3 protein: CASSRTDTYEQYF. The CDR3 DNA sequence: TGTGCCAGTTCGAGGACAGACACCTACGAGCAGTACTTC.

The V and J genes are TRBV5-1 and TRBJ2-7; 7 nucleotides agree with TRBD2. CDR3 length: 15 residues. Germline CDR1 SGHRS, CDR2 YFSETQ. J lost 2 bases, V lost 2 bases, and 7 bases had no gene match. The CDR3 region has the DNA TGCGCCAGCAGCTTAAGGAACGGGGGGACCTACGAGCAGTACTTC. Its translation is CASSLRNGGTYEQYF. Using reference TRBV5-1 and TRBJ2-7 for the parts outside the CDR3, the full variable domain is KAGVTQTPRYLIKTRGQQVTLSCSPISGHRSVSWYQQTPGQGLQFLFEYFSETQRNKGNFPGRFSGRQFSNSRSEMNVSTLELGDSALYLCASSLRNGGTYEQYFGPGTRLTVT.

The rearrangement uses TRBV15 and TRBJ1-6; 8 bases map to TRBD1. This CDR3 is built from 18 residues. Germline CDR1 LNHNV, CDR2 YYDKDF (reference sequence). V shed 0 bases, J shed 4 bases, and the junction held 8 bases outside the gene matches. The CDR3 spells CATSRDLLDRGYNSPLHF. Written as DNA, the CDR3 is TGTGCCACCAGCAGAGATTTGCTCGACAGGGGATATAATTCACCCCTCCACTTT.

The V and J genes are TRBV12-5 and TRBJ2-7; no firm D call. There are 14 residues in the CDR3. The germline CDR1 and CDR2 sequences are LGHNT and FRNRAP. V gave up 7 bases and J gave up 4 bases, with 17 bases separating them. The chain's CDR3 is CASVRGQNGYEQYF. As DNA, the CDR3 is TGTGCTAGTGTCCGCGGCCAAAACGGTTACGAGCAGTACTTC.

The chain recombines TRBV7-9 with TRBJ2-2, with no clear D. The ends were cut back, 5 bases at V and 9 bases at J, with 31 bases in the middle. This CDR3 is 19 amino acids long. Germline V lookup: CDR1 SEHNR, CDR2 FQNEAQ (reference sequence). CDR3 nucleotide sequence: TGTGCCAGCAGCCCTACTACGCTTATAGGTTTCTCACCAAGCTGGGAGCTGTTTTTT. Translated, it gives CASSPTTLIGFSPSWELFF.

The chain employs TRBV9 and TRBJ2-1, with 11 bases identical to TRBD2. Germline lookup yields CDR1 SGDLS and CDR2 YYNGEE. The CDR3 is made up of 16 amino acids. Germline trimming cut 0 bases from V and 9 bases from J; bases unmatched to any gene: 8. CDR3 nucleotides: TGTGCCAGCAGCGTAGGTTTAGCGGGGGGGCCGGGTGAGCAGTTCTTC. Amino acid sequence: CASSVGLAGGPGEQFF. The full variable domain, its missing parts supplied by reference TRBV9 and TRBJ2-1, is DSGVTQTPKHLITATGQRVTLRCSPRSGDLSVYWYQQSLDQGLQFLIQYYNGEERAKGNILERFSAQQFPDLHSELNLSSLELGDSALYFCASSVGLAGGPGEQFFGPGTRLTVL.

This chain uses TRBV11-2 with TRBJ1-1, with a possible D match to TRBD1 (5 bases). CDR3 length: 13 amino acids. V was trimmed by 5 bases and J by 5 bases, leaving 12 bases between them. Germline V gene data show CDR1 as SGHAT and CDR2 as FQNNGV. The DNA of the CDR3 is TGTGCCAGCAGCCCCTGGGGGGGTACTGAAGCTTTCTTT. Translated: CASSPWGGTEAFF.

The chain employs TRBV25-1 and TRBJ1-1; TRBD1 might be the D (5 bases). The V gene's germline CDR1 is MGHDK and CDR2 SYGVNS. Trimming stripped 3 bases from V and 1 base from J, with 12 bases between. CDR3 length: 15 amino acids. The CDR3 nucleotides read TGTGCCAGCAGTGACCCGGGGGGGGAGAACACTGAAGCTTTCTTT. As protein: CASSDPGGENTEAFF.

This chain links TRBV29-1 with TRBJ2-2; TRBD1 matches 7 bases. Germline trimming cut 5 bases from V and 0 bases from J; bases unmatched to any gene: 9. This CDR3 is 16 amino acids long. Germline V gene lookup returns CDR1 SQVTM and CDR2 ANQGSEA. The CDR3 bases are TGCAGCGTTACAGTCACTACAGGGGCGAACACCGGGGAGCTGTTTTTT. It encodes CSVTVTTGANTGELFF.

The CDR3 loop reads CATSRTVSNQPQHF. CDR3 sequence (DNA): TGTGCCACCAGCAGGACAGTTAGCAATCAGCCCCAGCATTTT. V is TRBV15 and J is TRBJ1-5, with D tentatively TRBD1 (5 bases). V was trimmed by 3 bases and J by 0 bases, leaving 6 bases between them. Germline V gene data show CDR1 as LNHNV and CDR2 as YYDKDF (reference sequence). This CDR3 is built from 14 residues.

The V call is TRBV15, the J call TRBJ2-7; no reliable D call. Germline V lookup: CDR1 LNHNV, CDR2 YYDKDF (reference sequence). CDR3 length: 14 residues. V was shortened by 4 bases and J by 3 bases, with 13 bases between the two germline ends. The CDR3 sequence: CATSKLYSDYEQYF. The CDR3 DNA follows: TGTGCCACCAGCAAACTCTACTCCGACTACGAGCAGTACTTC.

The chain joins TRBV9 to TRBJ1-6; 8 bases align to TRBD1. CDR1 and CDR2 from the germline V gene are SGDLS and YYNGEE. The CDR3 covers 15 residues. J gave up 6 bases and V 3 bases, and 5 bases lay outside the gene matches. The CDR3 DNA reads TGTGCCAGCAGCGACACAGGGGGTAGTAATTCACCCCTCCACTTT. It translates to CASSDTGGSNSPLHF.

The J gene is TRBJ2-3, the V gene TRBV5-1; 11 nucleotides line up with TRBD1. The CDR3 is 14 residues long. The V and J ends lost 4 bases and 5 bases, in that order; junction bases with no gene match: 3. Germline loops: CDR1 SGHRS, CDR2 YFSETQ. The CDR3 DNA follows: TGCGCCAGCAGCCCGGGGACAGGGGGAGATACGCAGTATTTT. Residues: CASSPGTGGDTQYF.